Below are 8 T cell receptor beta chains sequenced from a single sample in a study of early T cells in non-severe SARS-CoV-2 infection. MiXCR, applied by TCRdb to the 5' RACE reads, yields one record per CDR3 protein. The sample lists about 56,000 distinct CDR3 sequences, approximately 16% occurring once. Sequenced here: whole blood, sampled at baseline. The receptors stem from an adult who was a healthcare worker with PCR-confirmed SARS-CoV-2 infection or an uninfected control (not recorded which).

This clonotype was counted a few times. CDR3 in DNA: TGTGCCAGCAGCCAAGTTAGGGACTCTGGAAACACCATATATTTT. This codes for CASSQVRDSGNTIYF. The rearrangement uses TRBV3-1 and TRBJ1-3, with D unresolved. The CDR3 extends over 15 amino acids. The V gene lost 1 base and the J gene lost 0 bases, with 7 bases spanning the gap. Germline V lookup: CDR1 LGHDT, CDR2 YNNKEL (reference sequence).

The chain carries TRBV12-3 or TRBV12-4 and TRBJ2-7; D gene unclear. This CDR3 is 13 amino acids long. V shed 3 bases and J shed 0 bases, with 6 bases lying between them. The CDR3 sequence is CASSFDTSYEQYF. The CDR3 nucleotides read TGTGCCAGCAGTTTCGACACCTCCTACGAGCAGTACTTC.

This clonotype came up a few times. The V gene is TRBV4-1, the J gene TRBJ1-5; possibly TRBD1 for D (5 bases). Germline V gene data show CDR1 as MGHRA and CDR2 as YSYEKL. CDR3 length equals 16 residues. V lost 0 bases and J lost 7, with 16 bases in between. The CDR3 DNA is TGCGCCAGCAGCCAAGAAAATCGGGGGGTAAACCAGCCCCAGCATTTT. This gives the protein CASSQENRGVNQPQHF.

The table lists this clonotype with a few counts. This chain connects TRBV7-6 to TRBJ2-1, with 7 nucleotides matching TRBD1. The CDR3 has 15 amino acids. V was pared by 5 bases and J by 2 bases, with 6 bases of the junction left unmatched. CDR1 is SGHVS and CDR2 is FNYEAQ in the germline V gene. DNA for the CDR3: TGTGCCAGCAGCCTAGACAGGGCCCCCTACAATGAGCAGTTCTTC. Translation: CASSLDRAPYNEQFF. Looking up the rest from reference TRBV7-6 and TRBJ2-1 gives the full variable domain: GAGVSQSPRYKVTKRGQDVALRCDPISGHVSLYWYRQALGQGPEFLTYFNYEAQQDKSGLPNDRFSAERPEGSISTLTIQRTEQRDSAMYRCASSLDRAPYNEQFFGPGTRLTVL.

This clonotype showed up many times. This CDR3 reads CASSLRGVTEAFF. In nucleotides, the CDR3 is TGTGCCAGCAGCCTCAGGGGGGTCACTGAAGCTTTCTTT. This chain joins TRBV13 and TRBJ1-1, with 7 bases that match TRBD1. Germline V gene lookup returns CDR1 PRHDT and CDR2 FYEKMQ (reference sequence). Trimming removed 5 bases from V and 4 bases from J; junction bases left unmatched: 4. The CDR3 length is 13 residues.

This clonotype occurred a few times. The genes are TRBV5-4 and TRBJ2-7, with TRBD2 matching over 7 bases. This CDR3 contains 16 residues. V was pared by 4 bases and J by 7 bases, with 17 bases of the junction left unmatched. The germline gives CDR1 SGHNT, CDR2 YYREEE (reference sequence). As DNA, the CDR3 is TGTGCCAGCAGCCGCCTAGGTTCTGCGGGAGTGCGGGAGCAGTACTTC. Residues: CASSRLGSAGVREQYF.

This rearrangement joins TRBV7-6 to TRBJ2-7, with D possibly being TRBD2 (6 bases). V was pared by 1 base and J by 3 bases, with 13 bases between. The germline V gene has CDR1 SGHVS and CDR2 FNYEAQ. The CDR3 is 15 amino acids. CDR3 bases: TGTGCCAGCAGCTTAGTTGCGGGGTTAAACTACGAGCAGTACTTC. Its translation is CASSLVAGLNYEQYF.

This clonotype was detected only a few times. CDR3 in amino acids: CASSQAAGAYEQYF. DNA for the CDR3: TGTGCCAGCAGCCAAGCAGCGGGAGCCTACGAGCAGTACTTC. The genes are TRBV4-2 and TRBJ2-7, with 8 bases lining up with TRBD2. The V and J ends lost 1 base and 2 bases, in that order; junction bases with no gene match: 1. CDR1 and CDR2 (germline): LGHNA, YNFKEQ. The CDR3 is 14 amino acids.